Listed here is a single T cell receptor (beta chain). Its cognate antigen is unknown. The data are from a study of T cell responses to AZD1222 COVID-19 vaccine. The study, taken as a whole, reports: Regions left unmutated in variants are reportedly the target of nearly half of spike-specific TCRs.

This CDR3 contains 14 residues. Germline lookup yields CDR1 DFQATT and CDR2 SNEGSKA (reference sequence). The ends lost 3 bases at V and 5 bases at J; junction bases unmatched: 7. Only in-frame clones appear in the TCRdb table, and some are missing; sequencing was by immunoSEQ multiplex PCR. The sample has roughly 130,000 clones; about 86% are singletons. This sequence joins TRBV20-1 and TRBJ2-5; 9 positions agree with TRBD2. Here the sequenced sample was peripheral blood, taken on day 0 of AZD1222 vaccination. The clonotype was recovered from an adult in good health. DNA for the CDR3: TGCAGTGCTAGTTGGCGGGAGGGTGGGGAGACCCAGTACTTC. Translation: CSASWREGGETQYF.